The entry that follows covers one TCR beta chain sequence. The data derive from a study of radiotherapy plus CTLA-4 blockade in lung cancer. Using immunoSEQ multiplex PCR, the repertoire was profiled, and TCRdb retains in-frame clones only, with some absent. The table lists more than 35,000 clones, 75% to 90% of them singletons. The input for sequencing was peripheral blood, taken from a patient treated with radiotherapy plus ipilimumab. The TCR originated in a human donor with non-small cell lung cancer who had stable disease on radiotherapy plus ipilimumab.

The CDR3 protein is CARSLAGQILANGEKLFF. CDR3 coding DNA: TGTGCCAGAAGCTTGGCGGGACAGATTCTCGCCAATGGTGAAAAACTGTTTTTT. This chain connects TRBV5-3 to TRBJ1-4; 7 nucleotides agree with TRBD1. TRBV5-3 is given ORF status, its function remaining uncertain. The junction had 15 bases not matched to a gene; V was cut back by 0 bases and J by 7 bases. The CDR3 loop spans 18 amino acids.